This T cell receptor (beta chain) was sequenced for a study of technical replicates of blood from a few donors. Method: immunoSEQ multiplex PCR; TCRdb's copy keeps in-frame clones and lacks some. The sample has around 84,000 clones; roughly 97% are singletons. This TCR came from a human donor in good health. Sequencing was carried out using T cells isolated from PBMCs.

For the CDR3, the DNA is TGTGCCAGCAGCTCAGACAGGGAGAGCAATCAGCCCCAGCATTTT. Translating gives CASSSDRESNQPQHF. The rearrangement uses TRBV5-5 and TRBJ1-5; 7 bases agree with TRBD1. This CDR3 is 15 amino acids long. Germline V gives CDR1 SGHKS, CDR2 YYEKEE (reference sequence). The J segment lost 1 base and the V segment lost 3 bases, leaving 4 bases of the junction unmatched.